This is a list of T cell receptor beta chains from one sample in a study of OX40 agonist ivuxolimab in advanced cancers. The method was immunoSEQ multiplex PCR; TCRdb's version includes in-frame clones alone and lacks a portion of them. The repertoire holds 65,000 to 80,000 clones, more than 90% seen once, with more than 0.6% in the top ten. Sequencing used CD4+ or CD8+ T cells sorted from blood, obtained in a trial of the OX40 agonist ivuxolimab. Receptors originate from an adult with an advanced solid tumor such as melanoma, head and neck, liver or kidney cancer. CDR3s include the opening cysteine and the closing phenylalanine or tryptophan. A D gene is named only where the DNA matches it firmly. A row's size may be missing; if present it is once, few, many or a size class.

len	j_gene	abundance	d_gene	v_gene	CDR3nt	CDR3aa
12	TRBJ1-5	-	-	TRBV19	TGTGCCAGTAGTATTCAGGAGCAGCCCCAGCATTTT	CASSIQEQPQHF
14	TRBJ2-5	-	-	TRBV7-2	TGTGCCAGCAGCTCCGGGACAACTAAAGAGACCCAGTACTTC	CASSSGTTKETQYF
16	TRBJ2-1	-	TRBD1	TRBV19	TGTGCCAGTAGTATCTCGTGGCAGGGGGCGAGGAATGAGCAGTTCTTC	CASSISWQGARNEQFF
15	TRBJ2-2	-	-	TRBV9	TGTGCCAGCAGCGCCCTTTTAAATCCGACCGGGGAGCTGTTTTTT	CASSALLNPTGELFF
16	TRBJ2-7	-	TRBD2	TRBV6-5	TGTGCCAGCAGTTCACCAAGCGGGAGACAAACCTACGAGCAGTACTTC	CASSSPSGRQTYEQYF
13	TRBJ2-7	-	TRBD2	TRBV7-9	TGTGCCAGCAGCCAAACGGGACTAGCGCAGCAGTACTTC	CASSQTGLAQQYF
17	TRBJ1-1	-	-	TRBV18	TGTGCCAGCTCACCACGGGTTACTGCAGGGGCTGAGACTGAAGCTTTCTTT	CASSPRVTAGAETEAFF
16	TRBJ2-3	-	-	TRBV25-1	TGTGCCAGCAGTGACTGGACACCCGGTAGCACAGATACGCAGTATTTT	CASSDWTPGSTDTQYF
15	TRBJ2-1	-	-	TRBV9	TGTGCCAGCAGCACCCTCGTGGGGGCTTCCAATGAGCAGTTCTTC	CASSTLVGASNEQFF
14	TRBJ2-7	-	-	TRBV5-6	TGTGCCAGCAGCTTGGTTGGAGGGAACGGCGAGCAGTACTTC	CASSLVGGNGEQYF
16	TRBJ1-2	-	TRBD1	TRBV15	TGTGCCACCAGCAGACCCCATCGGGACAGGGAATTTGGCTACACCTTC	CATSRPHRDREFGYTF
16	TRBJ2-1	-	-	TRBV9	TGTGCCAGCAGCGTAGTACCGGGAGTATCCTACAATGAGCAGTTCTTC	CASSVVPGVSYNEQFF
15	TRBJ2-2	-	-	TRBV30	TGTGCCTGGAGTGTACAAGACTACAACACCGGGGAGCTGTTTTTT	CAWSVQDYNTGELFF
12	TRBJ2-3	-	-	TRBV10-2	TGCGCCAGCAGCCACAGCACAGATACGCAGTATTTT	CASSHSTDTQYF
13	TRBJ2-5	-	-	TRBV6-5	TGTGCCAGCAGTTACTGGAGCGCAGGGACCCAGTACTTC	CASSYWSAGTQYF
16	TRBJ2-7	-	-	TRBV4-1	TGCGCCAGCAGCCAATGGAGGGGCCCCCTCTCCTACGAGCAGTACTTC	CASSQWRGPLSYEQYF
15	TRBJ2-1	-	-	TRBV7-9	TGTGCCAGCAACTTACCTAGCGCCACCTACAATGAGCAGTTCTTC	CASNLPSATYNEQFF
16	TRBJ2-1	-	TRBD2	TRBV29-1	TGCAGCGTTAAGGCTAGCGGGTCGATCTCCTACAATGAGCAGTTCTTC	CSVKASGSISYNEQFF
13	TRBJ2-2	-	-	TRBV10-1	TGCGCCAGCAGTGATGGGGGGCCCGGGGAGCTGTTTTTT	CASSDGGPGELFF
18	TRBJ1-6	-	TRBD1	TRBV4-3	TGCGCCAGCAGCCAATTTCACGGGGACAGGGATCATAATTCACCCCTCCACTTT	CASSQFHGDRDHNSPLHF
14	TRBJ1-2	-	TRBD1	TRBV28	TGTGCCAGCAGTTCGGGACAGGGGAACTATGGCTACACCTTC	CASSSGQGNYGYTF
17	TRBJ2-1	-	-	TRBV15	TGTGCCACCAGCAGAGATTATAGGCAGGGGATCGGGTATGAGCAGTTCTTC	CATSRDYRQGIGYEQFF
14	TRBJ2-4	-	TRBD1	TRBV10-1	TGCGCCAGCAGCCCCGGGACAGTCAAAAACATTCAGTACTTC	CASSPGTVKNIQYF
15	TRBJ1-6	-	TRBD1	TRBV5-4	TGTGCCAGCAGCTTGGGGGACAGGTCGGAATCACCCCTCCACTTT	CASSLGDRSESPLHF
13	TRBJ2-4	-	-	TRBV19	TGTGCCAGTAGTATACAGGGACACAACACTCAGTACTTC	CASSIQGHNTQYF
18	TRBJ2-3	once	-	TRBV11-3	TGTGCCAGCAGCTTCCACTCCCGTTCTAGGAAGTCGGCTGATACGCAGTATTTT	CASSFHSRSRKSADTQYF
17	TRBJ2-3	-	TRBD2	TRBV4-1	TGCGCCAGCAGCCCAGATGGGACTAGCGCCCGCACAGATACGCAGTATTTT	CASSPDGTSARTDTQYF
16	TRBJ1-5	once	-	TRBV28	TGTGCCAGCAGTTTGGGAGAGGGAGATAGCAATCAGCCCCAGCATTTT	CASSLGEGDSNQPQHF
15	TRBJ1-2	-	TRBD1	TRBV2	TGTGCCAGCAGGTACCGGACAGGGGGGAAATATGGCTACACCTTC	CASRYRTGGKYGYTF
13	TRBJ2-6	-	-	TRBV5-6	TGTGCCAGCAGCTTGCTTGGGGCCAACGTCCTGACTTTC	CASSLLGANVLTF
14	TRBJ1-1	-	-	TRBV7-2	TGTGCCAGCAGCTTATCGGGCAGGAACACTGAAGCTTTCTTT	CASSLSGRNTEAFF
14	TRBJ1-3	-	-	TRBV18	TGTGCCAGCTCGCGGCGGGGGGCCGGAAACACCATATATTTT	CASSRRGAGNTIYF
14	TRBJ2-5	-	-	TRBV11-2	TGTGCCAGCAGCTTAGTAGGGCGGAGACAGACCCAGTACTTC	CASSLVGRRQTQYF
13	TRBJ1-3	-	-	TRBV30	TGTGCCTGGGGACAGAATACTGGAAACACCATATATTTT	CAWGQNTGNTIYF
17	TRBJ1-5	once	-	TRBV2	TGTGCCAGCAGTGAAGAGCAGGGGAAAAGGGGCAATCAGCCCCAGCATTTT	CASSEEQGKRGNQPQHF
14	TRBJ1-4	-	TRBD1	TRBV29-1	TGCAGCGTTAGAAGGACAGGGGGAGATGAAAAACTGTTTTTT	CSVRRTGGDEKLFF
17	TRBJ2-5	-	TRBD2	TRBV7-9	TGTGCCAGCAGCTTAAAGATGGCTAGCGGGGCCCAAGAGACCCAGTACTTC	CASSLKMASGAQETQYF
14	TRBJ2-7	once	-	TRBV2	TGTGCCAGCAGGCCGGGACACAGCTCCTACGAGCAGTACTTC	CASRPGHSSYEQYF
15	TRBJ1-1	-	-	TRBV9	TGTGCCAGCAGCCGCCGGGGGGGACGGAACACTGAAGCTTTCTTT	CASSRRGGRNTEAFF
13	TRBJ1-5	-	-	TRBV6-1	TGTGCCAGCAGTGAAGCGCTGTATCAGCCCCAGCATTTT	CASSEALYQPQHF
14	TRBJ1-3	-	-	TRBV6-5	TGTGCCAGCAGTTACGGTCAGGGCGGAAACACCATATATTTT	CASSYGQGGNTIYF
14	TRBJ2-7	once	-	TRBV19	TGTGCCAGTAGTATGGGGCGGGCCTCCTACGAGCAGTACTTC	CASSMGRASYEQYF
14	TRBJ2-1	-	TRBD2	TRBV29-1	TGCAGCGTTTACACTAGCGGGGGGTACAATGAGCAGTTCTTC	CSVYTSGGYNEQFF
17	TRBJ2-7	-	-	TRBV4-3	TGCGCCAGCAGCCAAAGGGTGTCAGGGTCGAGCTCCTACGAGCAGTACTTC	CASSQRVSGSSSYEQYF